The present T cell receptor (beta chain) was sequenced within a study of regulatory T cells in long-lasting Graves disease. V was shortened by 4 bases and J by 4 bases, with 18 bases between the two germline ends. The CDR3 consists of 17 residues. CDR1 SGHRS and CDR2 YFSETQ come from the germline V gene. The time point denotes: persistent/refractory GD, antithyroid drugs over 5 years with positive TRAb. The authors made the TCR library using RNA they extracted from PBMCs. Guidelines of the American Thyroid Association were used to diagnose Graves' disease. Collection of peripheral blood (nine milliliters) was done using EDTA tubes. This clonotype was seen a few times. Antigen: not known. Study-wide results and limits: Fewer public clonotypes were shared by new patients (around 970) than by persistent patients (around 2,900).

Arm-PCR of CDR3 regions and iRepertoire HTBI primers were the basis on which TCR beta libraries were built. Authors' processing steps: Across all samples, roughly 60 TRBV segments and 11 to 15 TRBJ segments were identified. One entry per CDR3 protein, called by TCRdb with MiXCR from the multiplex PCR reads. TCRdb assigned the V and J calls; the authors' analysis was not used. The sample lists hundreds of thousands of distinct CDR3 sequences, 15% to 20% seen once, with just under 30% in the top ten. This chain uses TRBV5-1 with TRBJ2-6; tentatively, D is TRBD2 (6 bases). This clonotype was sampled from a female donor with Graves disease. The sample was peripheral blood mononuclear cells (PBMCs), taken when the disease was refractory, from a patient treated with antithyroid drugs. This CDR3 is CASSHGQGRGGANVLTF. For the CDR3, the DNA is TGCGCCAGCAGCCACGGACAAGGCCGGGGGGGGGCCAACGTCCTGACTTTC.